This passage covers 31 T cell receptor beta chains from one sample sequenced in a study of shared clonotypes between healthy human individuals. Assay: immunoSEQ multiplex PCR; the TCRdb copy retains only in-frame clones and omits some. Of around 2.5 million clones in the sample, approximately 93% were seen once. The sequencing sample was made of naive CD4+ T cells from PBMCs. Subset reported: CD45RA+ positively selected. The origin of the receptors is a man younger than 35 in good health. Some clones in this sample may be carry-over from other donors' samples.

The chain has TRBV7-8 and TRBJ1-1; D gene uncertain. The ends were cut back, 5 bases at V and 3 bases at J, with 16 bases in the middle. CDR1 and CDR2 (germline): SGHVS, FQNEAQ. The CDR3 is 15 amino acids. The CDR3 coding sequence is TGTGCCAGCAGCCCTCAGGCGGGGTGGGACACTGAAGCTTTCTTT. The encoded protein is CASSPQAGWDTEAFF.

As for this clone: Other nucleotide sequences in the sample specify the same CDR3. This chain uses TRBV28 with TRBJ1-2; D might be TRBD1 (6 bases). The germline CDR1 and CDR2 sequences are MDHEN and SYDVKM. This CDR3 is 13 amino acids long. The germline V and J ends were trimmed by 6 bases and 1 base, with 9 bases remaining between them. The CDR3 spells CASSLQGNYGYTF. CDR3 nucleotides: TGTGCCAGCAGCCTACAGGGTAACTATGGCTACACCTTC.

The V gene is TRBV30, the J gene TRBJ1-4; D gene ambiguous. The CDR3 contains 13 residues. Germline CDR1 is GTSNPN and CDR2 is SVGIG (reference sequence). With 3 bases removed from V and 8 bases from J, the gap between germline ends came to 13 bases. Written as DNA, the CDR3 is TGTGCCTGGAGGCCAGGAAGTGAGGAAAAACTGTTTTTT. Translating it yields CAWRPGSEEKLFF. The variable domain in full, completed from reference TRBV30 and TRBJ1-4, reads SQTIHQWPATLVQPVGSPLSLECTVEGTSNPNLYWYRQAAGRGLQLLFYSVGIGQISSEVPQNLSASRPQDRQFILSSKKLLLSDSGFYLCAWRPGSEEKLFFGSGTQLSVL.

This clone was seen just once. The gene calls are TRBV2 and TRBJ2-1, with TRBD1 identical over 9 bases. From germline, CDR1 is SNHLY and CDR2 FYNNEI. V shed 5 bases, J shed 3 bases, and the junction held 5 bases outside the gene matches. CDR3 length: 15 residues. Here the CDR3 DNA reads TGTGCCAGCAGTTACAGACAGGGGGTCTACAATGAGCAGTTCTTC. It specifies CASSYRQGVYNEQFF.

The chain is built from TRBV5-4 and TRBJ2-2; D is perhaps TRBD2 (6 bases). Trimming removed 1 base at V and 9 bases at J, with 19 bases between. The CDR3 totals 16 residues. CDR1 and CDR2 (germline): SGHNT, YYREEE (reference sequence). The CDR3 reads CASSLKTGTLNRELFF. CDR3 DNA: TGTGCCAGCAGCTTGAAGACTGGGACTCTTAACCGGGAGCTGTTTTTT.

The V call is TRBV5-1, the J call TRBJ1-1; tentative D call: TRBD1 (5 bases). The CDR3 is 14 amino acids. Looked up from germline, CDR1 is SGHRS and CDR2 is YFSETQ. Trimming removed 4 bases at V and 4 bases at J, with 14 bases between. CDR3 nucleotides: TGCGCCAGCAGCCCCGGGGGGGACTCCACTGAAGCTTTCTTT. Its protein product is CASSPGGDSTEAFF.

The count of this clone is one. CDR3 in DNA: TGTGCCAGCAGACCCGTATACCACAGGGGGGGAGGGGTCATGAACACTGAAGCTTTCTTT. Translating it yields CASRPVYHRGGGVMNTEAFF. J is TRBJ1-1 and V is TRBV28, with 8 bases matching TRBD1. Looked up from germline, CDR1 is MDHEN and CDR2 is SYDVKM. This CDR3 region has 20 residues. V was pared by 6 bases and J by 0 bases, with 21 bases of the junction left unmatched.

Remarks on this clone: Other DNA sequences of this sample code for an identical CDR3. The V and J genes are TRBV5-1 and TRBJ2-3; no reliable D call. Germline loops: CDR1 SGHRS, CDR2 YFSETQ. The CDR3 totals 12 residues. Trimming stripped 1 base from V and 6 bases from J, with 6 bases between. The CDR3 DNA reads TGCGCCAGCAGCTTGAACAGCGATACGCAGTATTTT. It translates to CASSLNSDTQYF. Full variable domain (outside the CDR3, taken from reference TRBV5-1 and TRBJ2-3): KAGVTQTPRYLIKTRGQQVTLSCSPISGHRSVSWYQQTPGQGLQFLFEYFSETQRNKGNFPGRFSGRQFSNSRSEMNVSTLELGDSALYLCASSLNSDTQYFGPGTRLTVL.

The chain employs TRBV7-2 and TRBJ2-5, with D perhaps TRBD1 (6 bases). Germline CDR1 reads SGHTA; CDR2 reads FQGNSA. The V end lost 3 bases, the J end lost 2 bases, and 10 bases lay between the germline ends. The CDR3 totals 14 residues. In DNA form, the CDR3 reads TGTGCCAGCAGCTTGAGGACAGTACAAGAGACCCAGTACTTC. It yields the protein CASSLRTVQETQYF.

The gene calls are TRBV5-1 and TRBJ2-2; TRBD2 matches at 11 bases. Looked up from germline, CDR1 is SGHRS and CDR2 is YFSETQ. CDR3 length equals 16 residues. The ends lost 3 bases at V and 4 bases at J; junction bases unmatched: 5. The CDR3 protein is CASSWGLAETTGELFF. CDR3 nucleotide sequence: TGCGCCAGCAGCTGGGGACTAGCGGAAACCACCGGGGAGCTGTTTTTT.

The chain uses TRBV2 and TRBJ1-1; D call uncertain. Between the trimmed V and J ends, which lost 8 bases and 5 bases, there was a span of 15 bases. The germline V gene has CDR1 SNHLY and CDR2 FYNNEI. This CDR3 has 13 amino acids. The CDR3 sequence: CASREDQGTEAFF. For the CDR3, the DNA is TGTGCCAGCCGGGAAGACCAAGGGACTGAAGCTTTCTTT.

The chain links TRBV7-3 to TRBJ1-2; 9 bases are a match to TRBD1. Germline loops: CDR1 SGHTA, CDR2 FQGTGA. This CDR3 region has 14 residues. The V segment lost 5 bases and the J segment 4 bases; nucleotides outside the gene matches: 5. CDR3 DNA: TGTGCCAGCAGCCGGGACAGGGACGGCTATGGCTACACCTTC. This codes for CASSRDRDGYGYTF.

The chain is built from TRBV9 and TRBJ2-7, with D perhaps being TRBD1 or TRBD2 (5 bases each). V dropped 2 bases and J dropped 3 bases, with 18 bases sitting between them. CDR1 and CDR2 from the germline V gene are SGDLS and YYNGEE. The CDR3 covers 16 residues. The CDR3 DNA sequence: TGTGCCAGCAGCGTGCACGGGCAGGGACCCTTCTACGAGCAGTACTTC. This gives the protein CASSVHGQGPFYEQYF.

The chain combines TRBV11-1 with TRBJ1-4; D not certain. The CDR3 sequence is 14 residues long. V lost 3 bases to trimming and J lost 5 bases, with 10 bases between them. Germline loops: CDR1 SGHAT, CDR2 FQDESV (reference sequence). The CDR3 DNA reads TGTGCCAGCAGCTTTGGCCGTGGGAATGAAAAACTGTTTTTT. Translation: CASSFGRGNEKLFF.

The rearrangement uses TRBV28 and TRBJ1-5; D possibly corresponds to TRBD1 (6 bases). This CDR3 contains 12 residues. Germline V gene lookup returns CDR1 MDHEN and CDR2 SYDVKM. The V end lost 5 bases, the J end lost 4 bases, and 6 bases lay between the germline ends. CDR3 coding DNA: TGTGCCAGCAGTGGACAGAATCAGCCCCAGCATTTT. Translation gives CASSGQNQPQHF. The complete variable domain, with remaining parts taken from reference TRBV28 and TRBJ1-5, reads DVKVTQSSRYLVKRTGEKVFLECVQDMDHENMFWYRQDPGLGLRLIYFSYDVKMKEKGDIPEGYSVSREKKERFSLILESASTNQTSMYLCASSGQNQPQHFGDGTRLSIL.

This clone was recorded a few times. The chain has TRBV10-3 and TRBJ1-1, with D possibly being TRBD1 (6 bases). Trimming removed 5 bases from V and 1 base from J, with 14 bases in between. The V gene's germline CDR1 is ENHRY and CDR2 SYGVKD. This CDR3 is built from 15 residues. The CDR3, as DNA: TGTGCCATCAGTCTAATACAGGGCAGGAACACTGAAGCTTTCTTT. Translation: CAISLIQGRNTEAFF.

The chain employs TRBV7-2 and TRBJ2-1; TRBD2 aligns across 9 bases. Germline CDR1 and CDR2: SGHTA and FQGNSA. There are 14 residues in the CDR3. With V trimmed by 1 base and J by 9 bases, 4 bases remained unmatched. CDR3 residues: CASSLVGLASEQFF. CDR3 in DNA: TGTGCCAGCAGCTTAGTCGGACTAGCGAGTGAGCAGTTCTTC. Using reference TRBV7-2 and TRBJ2-1 for the parts outside the CDR3, the full variable domain is GAGVSQSPSNKVTEKGKDVELRCDPISGHTALYWYRQSLGQGLEFLIYFQGNSAPDKSGLPSDRFSAERTGGSVSTLTIQRTQQEDSAVYLCASSLVGLASEQFFGPGTRLTVL.

On this clone itself: Other DNA sequences in the same sample also yield this CDR3. J is TRBJ2-3 and V is TRBV18, with D perhaps TRBD2 (5 bases). V gave up 3 bases and J gave up 0 bases, with 13 bases separating them. Per germline, CDR1 KGHSH and CDR2 LQKENI. The CDR3 loop spans 16 amino acids. CDR3 in amino acids: CASSPPGLESTDTQYF. CDR3 coding DNA: TGTGCCAGCTCACCCCCCGGACTGGAGAGCACAGATACGCAGTATTTT.

This sequence joins TRBV5-5 and TRBJ1-1; no reliable D call. The germline V and J ends were trimmed by 0 bases and 3 bases, with 9 bases remaining between them. There are 14 residues in the CDR3. Germline V gene data show CDR1 as SGHKS and CDR2 as YYEKEE (reference sequence). The CDR3 region is CASSLVFGYTEAFF. The CDR3, as DNA: TGTGCCAGCAGCTTGGTCTTCGGGTACACTGAAGCTTTCTTT.

The CDR3 spells CAWSAQGATGYTF. The CDR3 nucleotides read TGTGCCTGGAGTGCACAGGGGGCGACTGGCTACACCTTC. This chain uses TRBV30 with TRBJ1-2; TRBD1 agrees at 9 bases. Germline CDR1 is GTSNPN and CDR2 is SVGIG (reference sequence). There are 13 residues in the CDR3. V was pared by 1 base and J by 7 bases, with 4 bases of the junction left unmatched.

CDR3 nucleotides: TGTGCCAGCCGCCTGGGGGGCTCCCAGGAAGCTTTCTTT. Translated, it gives CASRLGGSQEAFF. The rearrangement joins TRBV6-5 to TRBJ1-1; D may be TRBD1 (6 bases). Germline V gives CDR1 MNHEY, CDR2 SVGAGI. V was pared by 8 bases and J by 8 bases, with 18 bases between. This CDR3 spans 13 amino acids.

This chain joins TRBV6-7 and TRBJ2-7, with D tentatively TRBD1 or TRBD2 (5 bases each). TRBV6-7 is recorded as an ORF, its role being uncertain. This CDR3 is 14 amino acids long. Trimming left V 2 bases short and J 2 bases short, with 10 bases between. The CDR3 region has the DNA TGTGCCAGCAGTTACCCATGGGACGCCTACGAGCAGTACTTC. Amino acid sequence: CASSYPWDAYEQYF.

The CDR3 DNA reads as TGTGCCTGGAGTGTAAGTGTAAGGAAGGACAGGCGGGATTCACCCCTCCACTTT. Translation gives CAWSVSVRKDRRDSPLHF. V usage is TRBV30 and J usage is TRBJ1-6; 7 bases line up with TRBD1. The CDR3 covers 18 residues. Germline lookup yields CDR1 GTSNPN and CDR2 SVGIG (reference sequence). Germline trimming cut 0 bases from V and 8 bases from J; bases unmatched to any gene: 16.

The V gene is TRBV25-1, the J gene TRBJ1-2, with no clear D. Germline CDR1 and CDR2: MGHDK and SYGVNS. The V and J ends lost 0 bases and 8 bases respectively, with 7 bases between them. The CDR3 is made up of 12 amino acids. The CDR3 bases are TGTGCCAGCAGTGAATATAGGGAAGGCTACACCTTC. Its protein product is CASSEYREGYTF.

This sequence joins TRBV7-9 and TRBJ2-7, with D hard to call. V dropped 5 bases and J dropped 3 bases, with 17 bases sitting between them. CDR1 is SEHNR, CDR2 FQNEAQ, per germline (reference sequence). CDR3 length: 15 residues. CDR3 nucleotides: TGTGCCAGCAGCCATGTGACGCACAAGAACTACGAGCAGTACTTC. Its translation is CASSHVTHKNYEQYF. Based on the CDR3 plus reference TRBV7-9 and TRBJ2-7, the full variable domain is DTGVSQNPRHKITKRGQNVTFRCDPISEHNRLYWYRQTLGQGPEFLTYFQNEAQLEKSRLLSDRFSAERPKGSFSTLEIQRTEQGDSAMYLCASSHVTHKNYEQYFGPGTRLTVT.

Comment on this clone: The identical CDR3 is also encoded by other nucleotide sequences in the sample. The chain combines TRBV5-1 with TRBJ2-5; D call uncertain. V lost 1 base, J lost 2 bases, and 3 bases lay in between. Germline values: CDR1 SGHRS, CDR2 YFSETQ. The CDR3 totals 12 residues. In DNA form, the CDR3 reads TGCGCCAGCAGCTTGCTGCAAGAGACCCAGTACTTC. It encodes CASSLLQETQYF.

This chain uses TRBV28 with TRBJ1-6; no definite D call. Between the trimmed V and J ends, which lost 7 bases and 10 bases, there was a span of 11 bases. Germline V gives CDR1 MDHEN, CDR2 SYDVKM. The CDR3 sequence is 12 residues long. The CDR3 bases are TGTGCCAGCACCATGTCCGGGTCACCCCTCCACTTT. This gives the protein CASTMSGSPLHF.

The chain couples TRBV9 to TRBJ2-2; TRBD1 agrees at 8 bases. The V gene's germline CDR1 is SGDLS and CDR2 YYNGEE. This CDR3 has 16 amino acids. The junction had 4 bases not matched to a gene; V was cut back by 0 bases and J by 3 bases. The CDR3 here is CASSVAGGGDTGELFF. Written as DNA, the CDR3 is TGTGCCAGCAGCGTAGCAGGGGGCGGGGACACCGGGGAGCTGTTTTTT.

The genes are TRBV5-4 and TRBJ2-6; D perhaps matches TRBD2 (6 bases). The ends were cut back, 4 bases at V and 1 base at J, with 15 bases in the middle. Germline assignment: CDR1 SGHNT and CDR2 YYREEE (reference sequence). This CDR3 spans 17 amino acids. The CDR3 DNA sequence: TGTGCCAGCAGCCCGGGGTTAGCGGTGTCTGGGGCCAACGTCCTGACTTTC. It translates to CASSPGLAVSGANVLTF.

J is TRBJ1-5 and V is TRBV5-5; D perhaps matches TRBD1 (5 bases). Germline loops: CDR1 SGHKS, CDR2 YYEKEE (reference sequence). The CDR3 has 17 residues. V shed 4 bases and J shed 4 bases, with 21 bases lying between them. CDR3: CASSPSMEAGYNQPQHF. The CDR3 region has the DNA TGTGCCAGCAGCCCGTCAATGGAGGCAGGGTATAATCAGCCCCAGCATTTT.

As for this clone: The same CDR3 is also encoded by other DNA sequences in this sample. The chain joins TRBV28 to TRBJ1-3; D not certain. CDR3 length: 14 residues. Per the germline V gene, CDR1 is MDHEN and CDR2 is SYDVKM. The V and J ends lost 2 bases and 4 bases respectively, with 9 bases between them. The CDR3 sequence is CASSLLGGGNTIYF. The CDR3 DNA follows: TGTGCCAGCAGTTTACTGGGCGGGGGAAACACCATATATTTT.